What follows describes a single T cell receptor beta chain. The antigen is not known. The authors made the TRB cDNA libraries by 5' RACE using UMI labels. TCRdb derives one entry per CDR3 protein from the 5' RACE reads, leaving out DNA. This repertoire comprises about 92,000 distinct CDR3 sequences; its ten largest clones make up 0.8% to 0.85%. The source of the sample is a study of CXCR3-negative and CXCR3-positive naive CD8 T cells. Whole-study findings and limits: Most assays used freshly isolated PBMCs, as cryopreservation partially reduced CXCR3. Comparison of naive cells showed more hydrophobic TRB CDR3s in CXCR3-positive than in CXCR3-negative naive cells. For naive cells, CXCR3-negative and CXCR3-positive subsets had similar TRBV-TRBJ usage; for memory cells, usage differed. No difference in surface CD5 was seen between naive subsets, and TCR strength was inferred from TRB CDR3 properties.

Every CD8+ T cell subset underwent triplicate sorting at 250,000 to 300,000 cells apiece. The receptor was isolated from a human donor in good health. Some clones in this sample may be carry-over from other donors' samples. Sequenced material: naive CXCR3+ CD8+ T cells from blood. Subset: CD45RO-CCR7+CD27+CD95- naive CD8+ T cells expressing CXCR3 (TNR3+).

The CDR3: CATSSDGASYNEQFF. V and J are TRBV15 and TRBJ2-1. CDR3 length equals 15 residues. Germline CDR1 reads LNHNV; CDR2 reads YYDKDF (reference sequence).